Included here is one TCR beta chain sequence, with context. The CDR3 has 20 amino acids. CDR1 and CDR2 (germline): MNHEY, SMNVEV (reference sequence). Trimming removed 6 bases at V and 2 bases at J, with 29 bases between. The sample belongs to a study of brain T cells in children with intractable seizures. The repertoire was sequenced with immunoSEQ multiplex PCR; TCRdb's copy has only in-frame clones and lacks some. The sample records about 64,000 clones, roughly 95% being singletons. Only cases whose brain tissue showed the highest T cell transcript signatures were sequenced. The sample was peripheral blood, taken at surgery. The origin of this receptor is a boy younger than two with focal cortical dysplasia and intractable seizures. The J gene is TRBJ1-5, the V gene TRBV27; TRBD1 might be the D (6 bases). The CDR3: CASRLERQEGEWGGNQPQHF. CDR3 bases: TGTGCCAGCAGACTGGAAAGACAGGAGGGGGAATGGGGGGGCAATCAGCCCCAGCATTTT.